This record covers a single TCR beta chain. Its specific antigen is unknown. Per-nucleotide qualities are absent, and no much larger clonotype sits a single base away. The sample originates from a study of response to subunit inactivated influenza vaccine listed by TCRdb under 2018. At the level of the whole study: The study used deep quantitative T cell receptor repertoire profiling to track responses to a trivalent subunit inactivated influenza vaccine. Overall results and qualifications from the work: The authors suggested that each seasonal influenza vaccination may recruit only a limited number of new T cells.

Library preparation was by RT-PCR. TCRdb shows the sequencer as Illumina HiSeq 2500. TCRdb reprocessing: public reads trimmed at Q25 with fastp, clones called with MiXCR, in-frame beta chains kept. Every distinct CDR3 protein forms one entry, paired with its most common genes and DNA. This sample holds under 850,000 distinct CDR3 sequences; around 18% were observed only once. The ten largest clones capture approximately 10% of the sample. Relative to germline, V is 6 bases shorter and J is 8 bases shorter, with 20 bases between their ends. The CDR3 runs 15 amino acids, cysteine and phenylalanine included. Only CDR3 DNA is held: 45 bases, read in frame from base 1. According to the germline V gene, CDR1 reads KGHSH and CDR2 reads LQKENI.

Sequences were derived from PBMCs from blood, sampled more than 4 days after vaccination. The source is a man over 45 who received an inactivated influenza vaccine. Donor details come from another sample of the same person, matched by shared clones. The chain couples TRBV18 to TRBJ2-4; the D assignment is uncertain and may be TRBD1 or TRBD2, with 6 bases supporting each. The CDR3 here reads CASSPTTGTSDIQYF. The nucleotide sequence is TGTGCCAGCTCCCCTACTACAGGGACTTCGGACATTCAGTACTTC.